The clone carrying this T cell receptor (beta chain) was detected many times. The entry originates in a study of T cells in Graves' hyperthyroidism and ophthalmopathy. Study-level background: Blood from the periphery was taken at initial diagnosis, before any treatment.

The V and J ends lost 4 bases and 4 bases respectively, with 9 bases between them. The germline V gene encodes CDR1 GTSNPN and CDR2 SVGIG (reference sequence). The CDR3 loop spans 12 amino acids. RNA transcripts were the template for amplifying TCR beta CDR3 regions. An initial round of RT-PCR targeting the TCR CDR3 relied on the HTBI primer set. Via MiXCR, TCRdb re-called the multiplex PCR reads, giving one row per CDR3 protein. The data hold under 650,000 distinct CDR3 sequences, with around 15% observed a single time. Stable Graves' hyperthyroidism meant no ophthalmopathy progression within 18 months. Uncontrolled infection, other autoimmune disease, pregnancy or lactation led to exclusion. The authors took PBMCs from 10 ml fresh peripheral blood.

This sequence originates from a woman in her twenties or thirties with Graves' hyperthyroidism. Sequences were obtained from blood. The gene calls are TRBV30 and TRBJ2-3, with D unresolved. The CDR3 DNA reads TGTGCCTGGACGGAAGGCCCAGATACGCAGTATTTT. Translated, it gives CAWTEGPDTQYF. Drawing the rest from reference TRBV30 and TRBJ2-3, the complete variable domain is SQTIHQWPATLVQPVGSPLSLECTVEGTSNPNLYWYRQAAGRGLQLLFYSVGIGQISSEVPQNLSASRPQDRQFILSSKKLLLSDSGFYLCAWTEGPDTQYFGPGTRLTVL.